The 30 T cell receptor beta chains given below trace back to one sample, sequenced in a study of a mutant IDH1 vaccine in newly diagnosed glioma. Some clones are missing from TCRdb's copy, which holds only in-frame ones; the method was immunoSEQ multiplex PCR. This sample has about 60,000 clones, with roughly four fifths found just once. No antigens are known for them. Documented time point: week 35, safety follow-up. The study gave 300 ug of mutant IDH1 20-mer peptide per vaccine dose, with topical imiquimod. This specimen consisted of PBMCs, obtained from a glioma patient whose treatment included an IDH1 peptide vaccine. These receptors all come from a man in his forties with glioma.

The chain employs TRBV15 and TRBJ2-3, with D possibly being TRBD1 (7 bases). V was trimmed by 3 bases and J by 1 base, leaving 11 bases between them. The germline CDR1 and CDR2 sequences are LNHNV and YYDKDF (reference sequence). This CDR3 is 15 amino acids long. In DNA, the CDR3 is TGTGCCACCAGCAGGGGAGGACAGGGCACAGATACGCAGTATTTT. This sequence encodes CATSRGGQGTDTQYF.

The V and J genes are TRBV11-2 and TRBJ1-2; no firm D call. The CDR3 consists of 13 residues. Germline-derived CDR1 and CDR2 are SGHAT and FQNNGV. Trimming pared 7 bases from V and 2 bases from J, leaving 11 bases between. For the CDR3, the DNA is TGTGCCAGCAAACAGCCGATAAACTATGGCTACACCTTC. The encoded protein is CASKQPINYGYTF.

This clone was detected only a few times. The rearrangement joins TRBV7-2 to TRBJ1-1; no clear D. The CDR3 has 11 amino acids. Germline V gene sequence: CDR1 SGHTA, CDR2 FQGNSA. With 5 bases removed from V and 2 bases from J, the gap between germline ends came to 3 bases. The CDR3 DNA is TGTGCCAGCAGCCAAAACACTGAAGCTTTCTTT. Its translation is CASSQNTEAFF. Supplemented by reference TRBV7-2 and TRBJ1-1, the full variable domain reads GAGVSQSPSNKVTEKGKDVELRCDPISGHTALYWYRQSLGQGLEFLIYFQGNSAPDKSGLPSDRFSAERTGGSVSTLTIQRTQQEDSAVYLCASSQNTEAFFGQGTRLTVV.

The genes are TRBV2 and TRBJ2-5; 7 positions match TRBD2. The CDR3 totals 15 residues. Trimming took 3 bases from V and 1 from J; bases not matched to a gene: 5. The germline V gene has CDR1 SNHLY and CDR2 FYNNEI. The CDR3 DNA sequence: TGTGCCAGCAGTGATCCTAGCGGAGCCCAAGAGACCCAGTACTTC. Translation: CASSDPSGAQETQYF. Complete variable domain (other parts from reference TRBV2 and TRBJ2-5): EPEVTQTPSHQVTQMGQEVILRCVPISNHLYFYWYRQILGQKVEFLVSFYNNEISEKSEIFDDQFSVERPDGSNFTLKIRSTKLEDSAMYFCASSDPSGAQETQYFGPGTRLLVL.

This clone was counted a single time. The chain employs TRBV4-2 and TRBJ2-3; either TRBD1 or TRBD2 may fit D (5 bases each). This CDR3 is 18 amino acids long. Trimming took 1 base from V and 1 from J, leaving 18 bases between them. Per the germline V gene, CDR1 is LGHNA and CDR2 is YNFKEQ. The CDR3 DNA sequence: TGTGCCAGCAGCCAAGGGACCGGGGCCGGGCGTGGCACAGATACGCAGTATTTT. Encoded protein: CASSQGTGAGRGTDTQYF.

V gene TRBV6-5 combines with J gene TRBJ1-2, with no clear D. Trimming removed 2 bases at V and 8 bases at J, with 18 bases between. Germline assignment: CDR1 MNHEY and CDR2 SVGAGI. CDR3 length: 15 residues. DNA for the CDR3: TGTGCCAGCAGTTACGCGGTCGAGGCGCACTGGGGCTACACCTTC. It translates to CASSYAVEAHWGYTF.

V is TRBV5-1 and J is TRBJ2-3, with 11 bases matching TRBD2. Germline V gene sequence: CDR1 SGHRS, CDR2 YFSETQ. J lost 2 bases, V lost 3 bases, and 5 bases had no gene match. There are 16 residues in the CDR3. The CDR3 DNA follows: TGCGCCAGCAGCTCCGGACTAGCGGGCTTCACAGATACGCAGTATTTT. Translated: CASSSGLAGFTDTQYF. The full variable domain, completed using reference TRBV5-1 and TRBJ2-3, is KAGVTQTPRYLIKTRGQQVTLSCSPISGHRSVSWYQQTPGQGLQFLFEYFSETQRNKGNFPGRFSGRQFSNSRSEMNVSTLELGDSALYLCASSSGLAGFTDTQYFGPGTRLTVL.

The DNA for the CDR3 is TGCGCCAGCACCGAGCGGGGTGGCACAGATACGCAGTATTTT. This codes for CASTERGGTDTQYF. J is TRBJ2-3 and V is TRBV10-2, with TRBD2 matching over 7 bases. Germline CDR1 WSHSY, CDR2 SAAADI. With V trimmed by 7 bases and J by 1 base, 5 bases remained unmatched. The CDR3 loop spans 14 amino acids.

J is TRBJ2-3 and V is TRBV9, with 10 bases that match TRBD2. V was pared by 1 base and J by 3 bases, with 2 bases of the junction left unmatched. Germline lookup yields CDR1 SGDLS and CDR2 YYNGEE. The CDR3 is 15 residues long. In nucleotides, the CDR3 is TGTGCCAGCAGCGTACAAGCGGGAGGGACAGATACGCAGTATTTT. Its protein product is CASSVQAGGTDTQYF.

This chain connects TRBV11-2 to TRBJ2-1; D is uncertain. V shed 5 bases and J shed 5 bases, with 16 bases lying between them. The length of the CDR3 is 15 residues. Per the germline V gene, CDR1 is SGHAT and CDR2 is FQNNGV. This CDR3 reads CASSPLGPLDNEQFF. As DNA, the CDR3 is TGTGCCAGCAGCCCGCTAGGGCCCCTCGACAATGAGCAGTTCTTC.

The V call is TRBV29-1, the J call TRBJ2-1; no clear D. Looked up from germline, CDR1 is SQVTM and CDR2 is ANQGSEA. With 0 bases removed from V and 0 bases from J, the gap between germline ends came to 12 bases. This CDR3 has 16 residues. CDR3: CSVEDSPPSSYNEQFF. The DNA of the CDR3 is TGCAGCGTTGAAGATTCCCCCCCAAGCTCCTACAATGAGCAGTTCTTC.

CDR3 coding DNA: TGTGCCAGCAGGTTCGGACCCAGGGGACATAATTCACCCCTCCACTTT. Translation: CASRFGPRGHNSPLHF. The chain has TRBV5-6 and TRBJ1-6, with a tentative D call TRBD1 (6 bases). Germline-derived CDR1 and CDR2 are SGHDT and YYEEEE. Trimming took off 5 bases at V and 5 bases at J, with 17 bases between the two ends. This CDR3 spans 16 amino acids.

The V call is TRBV6-5, the J call TRBJ1-4, with a possible D match to TRBD1 (5 bases). V dropped 0 bases and J dropped 8 bases, with 13 bases sitting between them. Germline CDR1 MNHEY, CDR2 SVGAGI. The CDR3 has 15 amino acids. In DNA form, the CDR3 reads TGTGCCAGCAGTTACTCGGGGAGGGACGGAGAAAAACTGTTTTTT. The encoded protein is CASSYSGRDGEKLFF.

The gene calls are TRBV18 and TRBJ1-4; tentatively, D is TRBD1 (5 bases). The V end lost 3 bases, the J end lost 8 bases, and 13 bases lay between the germline ends. The CDR3 sequence is 14 residues long. Germline V gene data show CDR1 as KGHSH and CDR2 as LQKENI. Here the CDR3 DNA reads TGTGCCAGCTCACCCGGCTCACAGGCGGAAAAACTGTTTTTT. As protein: CASSPGSQAEKLFF. Full variable domain (remainder filled in from reference TRBV18 and TRBJ1-4): NAGVMQNPRHLVRRRGQEARLRCSPMKGHSHVYWYRQLPEEGLKFMVYLQKENIIDESGMPKERFSAEFPKEGPSILRIQQVVRGDSAAYFCASSPGSQAEKLFFGSGTQLSVL.

The chain employs TRBV9 and TRBJ1-6; 8 bases are shared with TRBD1. Germline trimming cut 3 bases from V and 7 bases from J; bases unmatched to any gene: 6. Germline CDR1 reads SGDLS; CDR2 reads YYNGEE. The length of the CDR3 is 15 residues. CDR3 DNA: TGTGCCAGCAGCGGCCAGGGACAGGCAAATTCACCCCTCCACTTT. Translation: CASSGQGQANSPLHF.

The J gene is TRBJ2-7, the V gene TRBV7-9, with unresolved D. Deletions cut 5 bases from V and 3 bases from J, with 11 bases between. CDR3 length equals 13 residues. Looked up from germline, CDR1 is SEHNR and CDR2 is FQNEAQ (reference sequence). CDR3 residues: CASSPSTFYEQYF. The CDR3 DNA follows: TGTGCCAGCAGCCCATCCACCTTCTACGAGCAGTACTTC.

The DNA of the CDR3 is TGTGCCAGCAGCGTAGGGCAGGATAGCTCCTACAATGAGCAGTTCTTC. As protein: CASSVGQDSSYNEQFF. The V call is TRBV9, the J call TRBJ2-1, with unresolved D. Germline V gives CDR1 SGDLS, CDR2 YYNGEE. The CDR3 consists of 16 residues. Trimming cost V 0 bases and J 0 bases, with 10 bases left between them.

This clone was seen just once. This sequence joins TRBV5-8 and TRBJ1-1, with D tentatively TRBD1 (6 bases). Deletions cut 4 bases from V and 2 bases from J, with 18 bases between. This CDR3 spans 16 amino acids. CDR1 is SGHTS and CDR2 is YDEGEE in the germline V gene. In nucleotides, the CDR3 is TGTGCCAGCAGCCCCGAGACCGGGACACCTAACACTGAAGCTTTCTTT. This sequence encodes CASSPETGTPNTEAFF.

The chain recombines TRBV15 with TRBJ1-4, with D maybe TRBD1 (5 bases). This CDR3 has 15 residues. Germline V CDR1 and CDR2: LNHNV, YYDKDF (reference sequence). Trimming stripped 5 bases from V and 5 bases from J, with 15 bases between. The CDR3 DNA sequence: TGTGCCACCAGCCCCCGCGGGGGACGGAATGAAAAACTGTTTTTT. Its translation is CATSPRGGRNEKLFF.

The CDR3 is CASSIRGGLSYNEQFF. The CDR3, as DNA: TGTGCCAGTAGTATTAGGGGGGGACTCTCCTACAATGAGCAGTTCTTC. The V gene is TRBV19, the J gene TRBJ2-1, with D possibly matching TRBD2 (7 bases). V shed 3 bases and J shed 0 bases, with 12 bases lying between them. This CDR3 has 16 residues. CDR1 and CDR2 from the germline V gene are LNHDA and SQIVND (reference sequence).

The chain joins TRBV28 to TRBJ2-7, with D maybe TRBD1 (5 bases). This CDR3 contains 13 residues. V gave up 3 bases and J gave up 7 bases, with 13 bases separating them. Germline V gene lookup returns CDR1 MDHEN and CDR2 SYDVKM. The CDR3 nucleotides are TGTGCCAGCAGTTTTGCAGGGTTTGGGGAGCAGTACTTC. This gives the protein CASSFAGFGEQYF.

The chain is built from TRBV29-1 and TRBJ1-1; 7 positions match TRBD1. This CDR3 comprises 13 residues. CDR1 and CDR2 from the germline V gene are SQVTM and ANQGSEA. The junction had 1 base not matched to a gene; V was cut back by 3 bases and J by 0 bases. As DNA, the CDR3 is TGCAGCGTTGAGACAGGGATGAACACTGAAGCTTTCTTT. It translates to CSVETGMNTEAFF.

J is TRBJ1-2 and V is TRBV18, with D possibly being TRBD1 (6 bases). The CDR3 contains 16 residues. The V end lost 1 base, the J end lost 2 bases, and 14 bases lay between the germline ends. CDR1 KGHSH and CDR2 LQKENI come from the germline V gene. DNA of the CDR3: TGTGCCAGCTCACCACAGTCGGGACAAGAAAACTATGGCTACACCTTC. This sequence encodes CASSPQSGQENYGYTF.

The chain links TRBV29-1 to TRBJ1-5; D is ambiguous. The V end was cut by 6 bases, the J end by 4 bases, with 10 bases between. The CDR3 sequence is 12 residues long. CDR1 is SQVTM, CDR2 ANQGSEA, per germline. CDR3 coding DNA: TGCAGCGTCTCCCATGGAAATCAGCCCCAGCATTTT. Encoded protein: CSVSHGNQPQHF.

The V and J genes are TRBV9 and TRBJ2-1; D perhaps matches TRBD2 (6 bases). In germline, CDR1 is SGDLS, CDR2 YYNGEE. The V end was cut by 0 bases, the J end by 5 bases, with 9 bases between. The CDR3 consists of 14 residues. CDR3 coding DNA: TGTGCCAGCAGCGTAGGGGGGGACCACAATGAGCAGTTCTTC. It codes for CASSVGGDHNEQFF.

The chain couples TRBV19 to TRBJ2-6; 10 nucleotides agree with TRBD1. With V trimmed by 4 bases and J by 6 bases, 6 bases remained unmatched. The V gene's germline CDR1 is LNHDA and CDR2 SQIVND (reference sequence). The CDR3 is 16 amino acids. CDR3 sequence: CASSTTGGILANVLTF. The CDR3 region has the DNA TGTGCCAGTAGTACGACAGGGGGCATCTTGGCCAACGTCCTGACTTTC.

V is TRBV4-3 and J is TRBJ2-3; TRBD1 matches 8 bases. V lost 3 bases to trimming and J lost 5 bases; unmatched junction nucleotides: 10. The CDR3 spans 16 residues. Germline V gives CDR1 LGHNA, CDR2 YSLEER. The CDR3 loop reads CASSHVGRGHGDTQYF. The CDR3 DNA reads TGCGCCAGCAGCCACGTCGGCAGGGGGCATGGAGATACGCAGTATTTT.

The rearrangement links TRBV7-8 to TRBJ2-3, with 11 nucleotides matching TRBD1. The length of the CDR3 is 16 residues. CDR1 and CDR2 from the germline V gene are SGHVS and FQNEAQ. Germline trimming cut 4 bases from V and 4 bases from J; bases unmatched to any gene: 7. This chain's CDR3 is CASSSGTGGSADTQYF. The CDR3 bases are TGTGCCAGCAGCTCCGGGACAGGGGGTTCCGCAGATACGCAGTATTTT.

CDR3 DNA: TGTGCCAGCAGCCAAGATGCCGGAGTTACAGGGACCCAGTACTTC. It is translated as CASSQDAGVTGTQYF. The chain is built from TRBV4-2 and TRBJ2-5; D may be TRBD1 (5 bases). The germline V and J ends were trimmed by 0 bases and 7 bases, with 15 bases remaining between them. Germline CDR1 LGHNA, CDR2 YNFKEQ. The CDR3 runs to 15 residues.

This clone was observed a single time. This chain connects TRBV18 to TRBJ2-2; D is unresolved. The CDR3 runs to 14 residues. Germline assignment: CDR1 KGHSH and CDR2 LQKENI. V lost 3 bases to trimming and J lost 1 base, with 6 bases between them. The chain's CDR3 is CASSPLGNTGELFF. The CDR3 DNA reads TGTGCCAGCTCACCCCTAGGGAACACCGGGGAGCTGTTTTTT.